These 24 T cell receptor beta chains were all obtained from the same sample, sequenced in a study of cytomegalovirus exposure and HLA in healthy donors. Libraries were prepared by immunoSEQ multiplex PCR; TCRdb keeps only in-frame clonotypes and omits some of them. The profile shows approximately 58,000 clones, roughly 94% of them singletons. Sequenced sample: PBMCs. The receptors shown here come from a woman aged 18-30 years in good health and CMV-seropositive.

This clone came up a few times. The chain uses TRBV4-3 and TRBJ1-5; 10 nucleotides agree with TRBD1. The CDR3 runs 15 residues. Per the germline V gene, CDR1 is LGHNA and CDR2 is YSLEER. The trim removed 0 bases at V and 7 bases at J, leaving 3 bases unmatched. This CDR3 is CASSQDLGQGQPQHF. CDR3 nucleotides: TGCGCCAGCAGCCAAGATTTGGGACAGGGGCAGCCCCAGCATTTT.

The chain recombines TRBV29-1 with TRBJ2-3; D perhaps matches TRBD1 (6 bases). This CDR3 has 14 amino acids. The germline V gene has CDR1 SQVTM and CDR2 ANQGSEA. Trimming removed 3 bases at V and 1 base at J, with 11 bases between. CDR3 nucleotide sequence: TGCAGCGTTGACCTGAGGACAGGCACAGATACGCAGTATTTT. This codes for CSVDLRTGTDTQYF.

The chain has TRBV5-7 and TRBJ1-2, with no clear D. TRBV5-7 is marked as an open reading frame, function uncertain. V lost 3 bases and J 8 bases, leaving 20 bases between the germline ends. The CDR3 contains 15 residues. CDR3 nucleotides: TGTGCCAGCAGCTGCACGTGGCTCGGGGTTGGCGGCTACACCTTC. This gives the protein CASSCTWLGVGGYTF.

This sequence joins TRBV6-1 and TRBJ2-1, with 10 bases that match TRBD1. This CDR3 region has 15 residues. Germline CDR1 MNHNS, CDR2 SASEGT. V shed 5 bases, J shed 9 bases, and the junction held 10 bases outside the gene matches. The CDR3 loop is CASSRGTGVPGEQFF. DNA for the CDR3: TGTGCCAGCAGTAGGGGGACAGGGGTTCCAGGTGAGCAGTTCTTC.

This clone was observed a single time. The chain recombines TRBV2 with TRBJ1-4, with a tentative D call TRBD1 (6 bases). V lost 8 bases to trimming and J lost 5 bases, with 15 bases between them. The CDR3 consists of 14 residues. CDR1 is SNHLY and CDR2 is FYNNEI in the germline V gene. As DNA, the CDR3 is TGTGCCAGCGAGGTCAGGGGCCAGAATGAAAAACTGTTTTTT. This gives the protein CASEVRGQNEKLFF.

The rearrangement uses TRBV5-8 and TRBJ2-7, with a weak D call TRBD2 (6 bases). The germline V gene has CDR1 SGHTS and CDR2 YDEGEE. V lost 4 bases, J lost 0 bases, and 11 bases lay in between. The CDR3 covers 14 residues. The CDR3 DNA sequence: TGTGCCAGCAGCCGGGACTCGACCTCCTACGAGCAGTACTTC. The encoded protein is CASSRDSTSYEQYF.

The J gene is TRBJ1-1, the V gene TRBV10-3; 7 bases agree with TRBD1. The CDR3 contains 15 residues. Per germline, CDR1 ENHRY and CDR2 SYGVKD. V was pared by 3 bases and J by 3 bases, with 7 bases of the junction left unmatched. In nucleotides, the CDR3 is TGTGCCATCAGTGAAAGACAGGGCCCCTACACTGAAGCTTTCTTT. It translates to CAISERQGPYTEAFF.

The J gene is TRBJ2-4, the V gene TRBV5-6; 10 nucleotides agree with TRBD1. Germline-derived CDR1 and CDR2 are SGHDT and YYEEEE. The CDR3 loop spans 16 amino acids. With V trimmed by 4 bases and J by 1 base, 5 bases remained unmatched. CDR3 protein: CASSADRGQAKNIQYF. The CDR3 DNA is TGTGCCAGCAGCGCTGACAGGGGGCAGGCCAAAAACATTCAGTACTTC. The variable domain in full, completed from reference TRBV5-6 and TRBJ2-4, reads DAGVTQSPTHLIKTRGQQVTLRCSPKSGHDTVSWYQQALGQGPQFIFQYYEEEERQRGNFPDRFSGHQFPNYSSELNVNALLLGDSALYLCASSADRGQAKNIQYFGAGTRLSVL.

This clone was found a few times. CDR3 residues: CASSWLRTGSPGEQYF. CDR3 coding DNA: TGTGCCAGCAGTTGGCTCCGGACAGGGAGTCCAGGGGAGCAGTACTTC. The rearrangement links TRBV27 to TRBJ2-7; 8 nucleotides align to TRBD1. The CDR3 loop spans 16 amino acids. Germline V CDR1 and CDR2: MNHEY, SMNVEV (reference sequence). With V trimmed by 4 bases and J by 7 bases, 15 bases remained unmatched.

In its sample, this clone was seen a few times. The chain has TRBV19 and TRBJ1-2; possible D gene TRBD1, 6 bases. Germline CDR1 reads LNHDA; CDR2 reads SQIVND (reference sequence). V was trimmed by 6 bases and J by 8 bases, leaving 16 bases between them. The CDR3 has 13 amino acids. The CDR3 here is CASSQTGTSGYTF. The DNA for the CDR3 is TGTGCCAGTAGCCAGACAGGAACCTCGGGCTACACCTTC.

The chain has TRBV7-2 and TRBJ2-2; TRBD2 matches 8 bases. Germline V CDR1 and CDR2: SGHTA, FQGNSA. The CDR3 extends over 17 amino acids. V shed 0 bases and J 4 bases; nucleotides not matched to a gene: 7. This CDR3 is CASSLAGGAGVTGELFF. CDR3 sequence (DNA): TGTGCCAGCAGCTTAGCCGGGGGGGCGGGAGTCACCGGGGAGCTGTTTTTT.

The J gene is TRBJ2-1, the V gene TRBV5-1; tentatively, D is TRBD1 (6 bases). The length of the CDR3 is 16 residues. The V end was cut by 4 bases, the J end by 3 bases, with 17 bases between. The germline gives CDR1 SGHRS, CDR2 YFSETQ. CDR3 residues: CASSVATGILYNEQFF. Written as DNA, the CDR3 is TGCGCCAGCAGCGTGGCCACAGGGATCCTCTACAATGAGCAGTTCTTC.

The chain recombines TRBV7-3 with TRBJ2-7; 8 bases match TRBD1. The germline V gene has CDR1 SGHTA and CDR2 FQGTGA. J was trimmed by 7 bases and V by 5 bases; bases with no gene match: 7. This CDR3 comprises 13 residues. CDR3 coding DNA: TGTGCCAGCAGCATACCCGGGACAGGAGAGCAGTACTTC. Its protein is CASSIPGTGEQYF.

The chain links TRBV29-1 to TRBJ2-6, with D possibly TRBD2 on 7 matching bases. Trimming removed 6 bases at V and 3 bases at J, with 21 bases between. The length of the CDR3 is 17 residues. Per the germline V gene, CDR1 is SQVTM and CDR2 is ANQGSEA. The CDR3 sequence is CSVAFVGGAFGANVLTF. The CDR3 DNA is TGCAGCGTAGCGTTTGTAGGGGGGGCCTTTGGGGCCAACGTCCTGACTTTC.

This chain connects TRBV7-6 to TRBJ1-4; TRBD1 agrees at 9 bases. The CDR3 runs to 15 residues. With V trimmed by 5 bases and J by 5 bases, 6 bases remained unmatched. Germline V CDR1 and CDR2: SGHVS, FNYEAQ. The CDR3 protein is CASSPRTGENEKLFF. The CDR3, as DNA: TGTGCCAGCAGCCCTCGGACAGGGGAAAATGAAAAACTGTTTTTT.

The chain combines TRBV10-3 with TRBJ2-7; TRBD2 matches at 7 bases. V lost 10 bases and J lost 1; bases outside the gene matches: 4. Per the germline V gene, CDR1 is ENHRY and CDR2 is SYGVKD. The CDR3 runs to 12 residues. This chain's CDR3 is CATGEGSYEQYF. The DNA of the CDR3 is TGTGCCACCGGGGAGGGTTCCTACGAGCAGTACTTC.

This chain links TRBV15 with TRBJ2-1, with TRBD2 as a possible D gene (6 bases). This CDR3 is built from 14 residues. Germline V gives CDR1 LNHNV, CDR2 YYDKDF (reference sequence). Trimming removed 9 bases at V and 5 bases at J, with 17 bases between. This CDR3 is CATTRGGGNNEQFF. CDR3 nucleotide sequence: TGTGCCACGACAAGAGGTGGAGGGAACAATGAGCAGTTCTTC.

This sequence joins TRBV25-1 and TRBJ2-7; TRBD2 matches 9 bases. CDR1 MGHDK and CDR2 SYGVNS come from the germline V gene. The CDR3 totals 17 residues. J lost 4 bases, V lost 8 bases, and 18 bases had no gene match. CDR3 region: CASYGPPIAGDWYEQYF. The CDR3, as DNA: TGTGCCAGCTATGGTCCTCCCATAGCGGGAGATTGGTACGAGCAGTACTTC.

The chain uses TRBV14 and TRBJ2-1; a weak D match, TRBD1 (6 bases). Germline V gives CDR1 SGHDN, CDR2 FVKESK. The CDR3 has 16 amino acids. V was clipped by 0 bases and J by 5 bases, with 14 bases between them. CDR3 region: CASSQDAGQTNNEQFF. CDR3 bases: TGTGCCAGCAGCCAAGATGCTGGACAGACTAACAATGAGCAGTTCTTC.

The chain has TRBV4-1 and TRBJ1-2; 7 nucleotides line up with TRBD1. CDR1 is MGHRA and CDR2 is YSYEKL in the germline V gene. With 4 bases clipped from V and 5 bases from J, the junction kept 4 bases outside the gene matches. The CDR3 contains 13 residues. The CDR3 bases are TGCGCCAGCAGCCCTCGACAGGGATATGGCTACACCTTC. Translation gives CASSPRQGYGYTF.

V is TRBV4-2 and J is TRBJ2-3, with 9 nucleotides matching TRBD2. V lost 0 bases and J lost 4; bases outside the gene matches: 5. This CDR3 contains 16 residues. Looked up from germline, CDR1 is LGHNA and CDR2 is YNFKEQ. As DNA, the CDR3 is TGTGCCAGCAGCCAAGAGCCAGCGGGGGGCTCAGATACGCAGTATTTT. This translates into CASSQEPAGGSDTQYF.

The chain employs TRBV6-5 and TRBJ1-5, with a weak D call TRBD1 (5 bases). CDR1 is MNHEY, CDR2 SVGAGI, per germline. CDR3 length: 14 residues. V lost 5 bases and J lost 0, with 8 bases in between. CDR3 sequence (DNA): TGTGCCAGCAGTCGGACACTTAGCAATCAGCCCCAGCATTTT. Its translation: CASSRTLSNQPQHF.

The chain recombines TRBV2 with TRBJ2-7; D perhaps matches TRBD2 (5 bases). The germline gives CDR1 SNHLY, CDR2 FYNNEI. The CDR3 spans 14 residues. Trimming took off 6 bases at V and 6 bases at J, with 18 bases between the two ends. The CDR3 loop is CASSSLVGAGEQYF. CDR3 bases: TGTGCCAGCAGCAGCCTAGTGGGAGCCGGCGAGCAGTACTTC. The entire variable domain, with the rest obtained from reference TRBV2 and TRBJ2-7, is as follows: EPEVTQTPSHQVTQMGQEVILRCVPISNHLYFYWYRQILGQKVEFLVSFYNNEISEKSEIFDDQFSVERPDGSNFTLKIRSTKLEDSAMYFCASSSLVGAGEQYFGPGTRLTVT.

The J gene is TRBJ2-1, the V gene TRBV28, with 11 positions matching TRBD2. This CDR3 has 16 amino acids. CDR1 MDHEN and CDR2 SYDVKM come from the germline V gene. V lost 5 bases and J lost 9; bases outside the gene matches: 12. CDR3 residues: CASSRSYSGRAVEQFF. CDR3 in DNA: TGTGCCAGCAGTCGCTCCTATAGCGGGAGGGCCGTTGAGCAGTTCTTC.